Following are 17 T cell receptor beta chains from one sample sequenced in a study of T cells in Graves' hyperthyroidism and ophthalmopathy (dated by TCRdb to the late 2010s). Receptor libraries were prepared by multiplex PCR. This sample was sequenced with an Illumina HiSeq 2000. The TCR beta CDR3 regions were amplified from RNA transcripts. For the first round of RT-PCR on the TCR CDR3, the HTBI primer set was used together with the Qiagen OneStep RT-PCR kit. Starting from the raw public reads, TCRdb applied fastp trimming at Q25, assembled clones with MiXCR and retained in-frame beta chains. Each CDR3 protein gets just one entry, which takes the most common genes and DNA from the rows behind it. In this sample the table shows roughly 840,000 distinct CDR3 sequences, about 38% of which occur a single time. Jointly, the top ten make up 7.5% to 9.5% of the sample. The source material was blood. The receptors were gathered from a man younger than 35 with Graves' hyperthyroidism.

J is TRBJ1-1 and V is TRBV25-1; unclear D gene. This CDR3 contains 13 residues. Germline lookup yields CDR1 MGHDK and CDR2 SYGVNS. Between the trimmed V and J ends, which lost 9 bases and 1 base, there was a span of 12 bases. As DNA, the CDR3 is TGTGCCAGTGATTGTTCGGGGAACACTGAAGCTTTCTTT. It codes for CASDCSGNTEAFF.

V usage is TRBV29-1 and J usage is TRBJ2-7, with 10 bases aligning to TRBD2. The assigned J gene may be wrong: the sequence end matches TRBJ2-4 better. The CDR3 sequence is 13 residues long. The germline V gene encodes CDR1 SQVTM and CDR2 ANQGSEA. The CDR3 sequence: CSVVAGGQNIQYF. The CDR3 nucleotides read TGCAGCGTTGTAGCGGGGGGCCAAAACATTCAGTACTTC.

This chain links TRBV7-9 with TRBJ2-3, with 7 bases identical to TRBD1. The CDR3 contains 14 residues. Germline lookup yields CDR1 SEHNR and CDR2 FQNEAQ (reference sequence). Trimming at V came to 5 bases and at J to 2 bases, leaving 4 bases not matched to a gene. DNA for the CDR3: TGTGCCAGCAGCCTGACAGGGACCACAGATACGCAGTATTTT. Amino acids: CASSLTGTTDTQYF. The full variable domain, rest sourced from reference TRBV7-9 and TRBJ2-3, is DTGVSQNPRHKITKRGQNVTFRCDPISEHNRLYWYRQTLGQGPEFLTYFQNEAQLEKSRLLSDRFSAERPKGSFSTLEIQRTEQGDSAMYLCASSLTGTTDTQYFGPGTRLTVL.

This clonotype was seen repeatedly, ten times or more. The CDR3 coding sequence is TGTGCCATCAGTGCGGGCGGTAACACTGAAGCTTTCTTT. Translated, it gives CAISAGGNTEAFF. The chain employs TRBV10-3 and TRBJ1-1; D is unresolved. The germline V gene has CDR1 ENHRY and CDR2 SYGVKD. The CDR3 runs to 13 residues. V gave up 4 bases and J gave up 2 bases, with 8 bases separating them.

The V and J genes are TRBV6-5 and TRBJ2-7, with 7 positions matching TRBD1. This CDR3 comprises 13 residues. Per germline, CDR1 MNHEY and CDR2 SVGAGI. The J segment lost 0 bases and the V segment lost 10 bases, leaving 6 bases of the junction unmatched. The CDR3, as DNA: TGTGCCATTGCGACAGGGACCTCCTACGAGCAGTACTTC. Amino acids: CAIATGTSYEQYF.

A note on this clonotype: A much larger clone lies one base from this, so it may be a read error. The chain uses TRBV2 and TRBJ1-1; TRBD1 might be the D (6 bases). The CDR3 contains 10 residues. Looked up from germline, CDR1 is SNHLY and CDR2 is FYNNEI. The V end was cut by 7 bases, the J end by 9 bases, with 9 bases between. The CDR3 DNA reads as TGTGCCAGCACGGACAGTAAAGCTTTCTTT. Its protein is CASTDSKAFF.

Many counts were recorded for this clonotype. CDR3 region: CSTDRGNQPQHF. The CDR3 nucleotides are TGCAGTACCGACAGGGGCAATCAGCCCCAGCATTTT. The J gene is TRBJ1-5, the V gene TRBV20-1; TRBD1 matches at 7 bases. V shed 8 bases and J 2 bases; nucleotides not matched to a gene: 3. Germline CDR1 reads DFQATT; CDR2 reads SNEGSKA (reference sequence). The CDR3 is 12 amino acids.

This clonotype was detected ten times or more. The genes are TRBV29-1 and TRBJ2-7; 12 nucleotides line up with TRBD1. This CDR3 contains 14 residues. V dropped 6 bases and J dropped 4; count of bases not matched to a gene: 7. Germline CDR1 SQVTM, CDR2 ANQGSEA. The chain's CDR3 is CSVAAGQGAYEQYF. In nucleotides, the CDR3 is TGCAGCGTGGCCGCGGGACAGGGGGCTTACGAGCAGTACTTC.

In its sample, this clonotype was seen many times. CDR3 loop: CSVEYADIEAFF. For the CDR3, the DNA is TGCAGCGTTGAGTACGCGGATATTGAAGCTTTCTTT. The chain has TRBV29-1 and TRBJ1-1; D unresolved. CDR1 and CDR2 (germline): SQVTM, ANQGSEA. The V end lost 3 bases, the J end lost 7 bases, and 12 bases lay between the germline ends. CDR3 length equals 12 residues.

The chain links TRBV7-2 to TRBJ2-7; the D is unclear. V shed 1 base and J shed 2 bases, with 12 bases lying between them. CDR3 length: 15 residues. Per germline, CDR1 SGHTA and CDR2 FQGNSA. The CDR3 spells CASSLDFRRTYEQYF. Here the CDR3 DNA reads TGTGCCAGCAGCTTAGATTTCAGGCGGACCTACGAGCAGTACTTC.

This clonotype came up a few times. The CDR3 reads CASSSPTSGDSYEQYF. In nucleotides, the CDR3 is TGTGCCAGCAGCTCTCCGACTAGCGGGGACTCCTACGAGCAGTACTTC. The genes are TRBV7-9 and TRBJ2-7, with 11 bases that match TRBD2. Trimming at V came to 4 bases and at J to 0 bases, leaving 5 bases not matched to a gene. Germline V gene lookup returns CDR1 SEHNR and CDR2 FQNEAQ (reference sequence). This CDR3 has 16 amino acids.

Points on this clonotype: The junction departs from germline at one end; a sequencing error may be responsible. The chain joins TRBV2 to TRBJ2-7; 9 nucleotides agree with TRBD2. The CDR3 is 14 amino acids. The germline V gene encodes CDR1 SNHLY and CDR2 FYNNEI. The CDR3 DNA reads TGTGCCAGCAGTGAATTTAGCGGGGGTCACGAGCGGTACTTC. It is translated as CASSEFSGGHERYF.

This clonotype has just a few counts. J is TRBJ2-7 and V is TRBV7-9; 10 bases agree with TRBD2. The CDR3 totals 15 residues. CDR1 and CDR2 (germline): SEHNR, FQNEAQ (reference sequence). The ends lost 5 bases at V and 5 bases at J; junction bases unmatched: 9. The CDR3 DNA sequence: TGTGCCAGCAGCCCCTGGGGACTAGCGTCTGACGAGCAGTACTTC. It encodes CASSPWGLASDEQYF.

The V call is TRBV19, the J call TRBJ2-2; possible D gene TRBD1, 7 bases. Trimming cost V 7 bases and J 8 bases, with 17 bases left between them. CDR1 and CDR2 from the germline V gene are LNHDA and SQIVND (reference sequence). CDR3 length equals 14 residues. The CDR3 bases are TGTGCCAGTATGGTCCAGGGGGGTTCAGGGGAGCTGTTTTTT. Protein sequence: CASMVQGGSGELFF. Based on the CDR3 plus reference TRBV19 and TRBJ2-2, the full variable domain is DGGITQSPKYLFRKEGQNVTLSCEQNLNHDAMYWYRQDPGQGLRLIYYSQIVNDFQKGDIAEGYSVSREKKESFPLTVTSAQKNPTAFYLCASMVQGGSGELFFGEGSRLTVL.

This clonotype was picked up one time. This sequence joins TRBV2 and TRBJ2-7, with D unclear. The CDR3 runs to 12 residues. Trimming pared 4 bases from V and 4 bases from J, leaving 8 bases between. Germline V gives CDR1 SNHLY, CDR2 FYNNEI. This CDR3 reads CASSVQTYEQYF. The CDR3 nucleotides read TGTGCCAGCAGTGTTCAAACTTACGAGCAGTACTTC.

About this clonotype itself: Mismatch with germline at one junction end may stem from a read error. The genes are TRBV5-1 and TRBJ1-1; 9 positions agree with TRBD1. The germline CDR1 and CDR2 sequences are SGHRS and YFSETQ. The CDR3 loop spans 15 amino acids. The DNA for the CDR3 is TGTGCCAGCAGCCCATACAGGGGGCTAAGGGCTGAAGCTTTCTTT. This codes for CASSPYRGLRAEAFF.

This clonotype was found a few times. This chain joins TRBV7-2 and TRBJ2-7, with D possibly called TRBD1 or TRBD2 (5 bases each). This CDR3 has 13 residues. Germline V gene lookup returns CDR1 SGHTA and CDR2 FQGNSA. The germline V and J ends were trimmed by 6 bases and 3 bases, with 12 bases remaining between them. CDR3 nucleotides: TGTGCCAGCAGTGAGAGGGGAATCTACGAGCAGTACTTC. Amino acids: CASSERGIYEQYF.